The TCR beta chain under discussion was sequenced for a study of response to subunit inactivated influenza vaccine. This clonotype has at least ten counts. One entry per CDR3 protein results from TCRdb running MiXCR on the RT-PCR reads. This table holds about 650,000 distinct CDR3 sequences, more than 15% found once. In germline, CDR1 is MNHEY, CDR2 SVGAGI. Trimming stripped 6 bases from V and 4 bases from J, with 4 bases between. The length of the CDR3 is 11 residues. The sample in question was PBMCs from blood, obtained roughly 12 days after vaccination. This receptor was taken from a man over 45 who received an inactivated influenza vaccine. The chain recombines TRBV6-5 with TRBJ2-1, with D uncertain. The CDR3 DNA is TGTGCCAGCAGGGGATACAATGAGCAGTTCTTC. This translates into CASRGYNEQFF.